What follows describes a single T cell receptor (beta chain). Its antigen is still unknown. This record belongs to a study of immune evolution from preneoplasia to lung adenocarcinoma. General study findings and limits: Highest clonality occurred in KRAS-mutant, not EGFR-mutant or double wild-type, nodules.

Sequencing was performed with immunoSEQ multiplex PCR; in TCRdb, only in-frame clones are kept and a portion is missing. This table holds approximately 6,000 clones, about four fifths found once. V lost 5 bases and J 9 bases, leaving 8 bases between the germline ends. From germline, CDR1 is LGHNA and CDR2 YNFKEQ. The CDR3 contains 11 residues. The material sequenced was FFPE lung adenocarcinoma in situ tissue. The chain recombines TRBV4-2 with TRBJ2-1; D could derive from TRBD1 or TRBD2 (5 bases each). This TCR was sampled from a donor older than 65 with lung adenocarcinoma. CDR3 sequence reads: CASSLGTEQFF. The DNA of the CDR3 is TGTGCCAGCAGCTTAGGGACTGAGCAGTTCTTC.